This entry lists 32 T cell receptor beta chains sequenced from one sample in a study of yellow fever vaccine responses in identical twins. TCRdb called the RT-PCR reads again in MiXCR, with one record for every CDR3 protein. Counted here are 900 to 1,400 distinct CDR3 sequences, almost 85% occurring once; the ten biggest clones make up around 24%. Sample: T cells from blood (PBMCs), unsorted or a sorted subset (not recorded which), taken before or after yellow fever vaccination (not recorded which). The source is a female donor who received the yellow fever vaccine.

This chain joins TRBV11-2 and TRBJ2-3; D may be TRBD2 (6 bases). The CDR3 runs to 15 residues. V dropped 5 bases and J dropped 2 bases, with 14 bases sitting between them. Germline CDR1 reads SGHAT; CDR2 reads FQNNGV. The CDR3 DNA sequence: TGTGCCAGCAGCCGTTGGGGGGAGCACACAGATACGCAGTATTTT. Protein sequence: CASSRWGEHTDTQYF.

The chain recombines TRBV11-3 with TRBJ2-5; D is undetermined. In germline, CDR1 is SGHNT, CDR2 YENEEA. The CDR3 loop spans 15 amino acids. The V and J ends lost 4 bases and 4 bases respectively, with 16 bases between them. CDR3 bases: TGTGCCAGCAGCTCCTACGAGGAGCCTGGAGAGACCCAGTACTTC. As protein: CASSSYEEPGETQYF.

This clonotype was observed once. The chain is built from TRBV14 and TRBJ2-1; 9 bases line up with TRBD2. The CDR3 covers 14 residues. The ends lost 4 bases at V and 6 bases at J; junction bases unmatched: 4. Germline V gives CDR1 SGHDN, CDR2 FVKESK. The CDR3 nucleotides read TGTGCCAGCAGCCCTAGCGGGGACATCAATGAGCAGTTCTTC. Translation gives CASSPSGDINEQFF.

The chain's CDR3 is CASSGAGTGNTEAFF. CDR3 in DNA: TGTGCCAGCAGCGGGGCCGGGACAGGGAACACTGAAGCTTTCTTT. The chain uses TRBV11-2 and TRBJ1-1; 8 nucleotides align to TRBD1. Germline CDR1 and CDR2: SGHAT and FQNNGV. V was pared by 5 bases and J by 1 base, with 6 bases of the junction left unmatched. The CDR3 contains 15 residues.

The CDR3 DNA reads as TGTGCCAGCAGCTTTTATGGTACTAGCACAGATACGCAGTATTTT. Encoded protein: CASSFYGTSTDTQYF. V is TRBV5-6 and J is TRBJ2-3; D unclear. The CDR3 consists of 15 residues. V lost 2 bases and J 0 bases, leaving 10 bases between the germline ends. CDR1 and CDR2 from the germline V gene are SGHDT and YYEEEE. Variable domain in full (rest from reference TRBV5-6 and TRBJ2-3): DAGVTQSPTHLIKTRGQQVTLRCSPKSGHDTVSWYQQALGQGPQFIFQYYEEEERQRGNFPDRFSGHQFPNYSSELNVNALLLGDSALYLCASSFYGTSTDTQYFGPGTRLTVL.

This chain connects TRBV5-4 to TRBJ2-3; a weak D match, TRBD2 (7 bases). CDR1 and CDR2 from the germline V gene are SGHNT and YYREEE (reference sequence). Trimming removed 4 bases from V and 1 base from J, with 16 bases in between. The CDR3 runs 16 residues. The CDR3 DNA reads TGTGCCAGCAGCCTCCCGGGGGGCGCTGGCACAGATACGCAGTATTTT. Its translation: CASSLPGGAGTDTQYF.

The chain's CDR3 is CSARDGTSGNNEQFF. CDR3 sequence (DNA): TGCAGTGCTAGAGACGGGACTAGCGGGAACAATGAGCAGTTCTTC. The chain employs TRBV20-1 and TRBJ2-1, with 13 positions matching TRBD2. Germline-derived CDR1 and CDR2 are DFQATT and SNEGSKA (reference sequence). The CDR3 is 15 amino acids. V was pared by 0 bases and J by 5 bases, with 1 base of the junction left unmatched.

This chain connects TRBV4-2 to TRBJ2-1; D is perhaps TRBD1 or TRBD2 (5 bases each). The CDR3 sequence is 15 residues long. V was shortened by 6 bases and J by 5 bases, with 17 bases between the two germline ends. The germline gives CDR1 LGHNA, CDR2 YNFKEQ. The CDR3 is CASSHQPGTNNEQFF. Here the CDR3 DNA reads TGTGCCAGCAGTCACCAGCCCGGGACCAACAATGAGCAGTTCTTC.

The chain combines TRBV3-1 with TRBJ1-2; D gene ambiguous. CDR3 length equals 12 residues. The germline V gene has CDR1 LGHDT and CDR2 YNNKEL (reference sequence). V dropped 3 bases and J dropped 9 bases, with 11 bases sitting between them. The CDR3 nucleotides read TGTGCCAGCAGCCAGGGATCTCTGAGCTACACCTTC. The encoded protein is CASSQGSLSYTF.

The genes are TRBV4-3 and TRBJ2-2; a weak D match, TRBD2 (7 bases). Germline CDR1 is LGHNA and CDR2 is YSLEER. V was pared by 4 bases and J by 6 bases, with 15 bases between. The CDR3 contains 15 residues. This chain's CDR3 is CASSRGGAGPGELFF. The CDR3 DNA reads as TGCGCCAGCAGCCGAGGGGGAGCGGGACCCGGGGAGCTGTTTTTT.

This chain links TRBV9 with TRBJ1-6, with D perhaps matching TRBD1 (5 bases). Germline-derived CDR1 and CDR2 are SGDLS and YYNGEE. This CDR3 comprises 16 residues. Trimming pared 5 bases from V and 5 bases from J, leaving 17 bases between. Here the CDR3 reads CASRDHHQGDNSPLHF. In nucleotides, the CDR3 is TGTGCCAGCAGAGACCACCACCAGGGCGATAATTCACCCCTCCACTTT.

The V call is TRBV2, the J call TRBJ2-7, with unresolved D. The CDR3 covers 14 residues. V lost 3 bases to trimming and J lost 2 bases, with 11 bases between them. Germline V CDR1 and CDR2: SNHLY, FYNNEI. CDR3 nucleotides: TGTGCCAGCAGTGATGTTTCCCACACCTACGAGCAGTACTTC. Encoded protein: CASSDVSHTYEQYF.

This clonotype came up once. This CDR3 reads CASSVGGAYTDTQYF. For the CDR3, the DNA is TGTGCCAGCAGCGTAGGCGGGGCCTACACAGATACGCAGTATTTT. The chain links TRBV9 to TRBJ2-3; D may be TRBD2 (6 bases). This CDR3 spans 15 amino acids. CDR1 and CDR2 (germline): SGDLS, YYNGEE. Trimming removed 0 bases from V and 2 bases from J, with 10 bases in between.

The rearrangement joins TRBV6-5 to TRBJ1-5, with D possibly being TRBD1 (5 bases). Between the trimmed V and J ends, which lost 2 bases and 1 base, there was a span of 9 bases. From germline, CDR1 is MNHEY and CDR2 SVGAGI. CDR3 length: 15 amino acids. The DNA of the CDR3 is TGTGCCAGCAGTTACGACAGAAGCAGCAATCAGCCCCAGCATTTT. Translating gives CASSYDRSSNQPQHF.

The rearrangement joins TRBV7-9 to TRBJ1-4, with TRBD1 as a possible D gene (6 bases). CDR1 SEHNR and CDR2 FQNEAQ come from the germline V gene (reference sequence). V was pared by 5 bases and J by 5 bases, with 21 bases between. This CDR3 spans 17 amino acids. The CDR3 spells CASSPAGGASWNEKLFF. DNA of the CDR3: TGTGCCAGCAGCCCGGCGGGGGGCGCGTCGTGGAATGAAAAACTGTTTTTT.

This chain links TRBV5-4 with TRBJ2-3; 13 bases match TRBD2. The CDR3 runs to 16 residues. Germline trimming cut 3 bases from V and 4 bases from J; bases unmatched to any gene: 5. Germline lookup yields CDR1 SGHNT and CDR2 YYREEE (reference sequence). The CDR3 sequence: CASSSQLAGGADTQYF. Here the CDR3 DNA reads TGTGCCAGCAGCTCCCAACTAGCGGGGGGGGCAGATACGCAGTATTTT.

The V call is TRBV6-1, the J call TRBJ2-5, with D possibly being TRBD2 (6 bases). Trimming removed 7 bases at V and 5 bases at J, with 20 bases between. Germline V gene sequence: CDR1 MNHNS, CDR2 SASEGT. There are 15 residues in the CDR3. CDR3 protein: CASTETGVAVETQYF. For the CDR3, the DNA is TGTGCCAGCACCGAAACGGGGGTGGCGGTCGAGACCCAGTACTTC.

The chain couples TRBV5-1 to TRBJ2-5; 7 bases are a match to TRBD1. The ends lost 3 bases at V and 4 bases at J; junction bases unmatched: 6. Germline V gives CDR1 SGHRS, CDR2 YFSETQ. The CDR3 is 14 amino acids. CDR3 bases: TGCGCCAGCAGCTCCACAGGGGCGGTAGAGACCCAGTACTTC. Its translation: CASSSTGAVETQYF.

This clonotype was picked up one time. The chain uses TRBV11-1 and TRBJ1-4; D call uncertain. The CDR3 contains 12 residues. Trimming left V 1 base short and J 4 bases short, with 1 base between. CDR1 and CDR2 from the germline V gene are SGHAT and FQDESV (reference sequence). In DNA, the CDR3 is TGTGCCAGCAGCTTAGTTAATGAAAAACTGTTTTTT. It yields the protein CASSLVNEKLFF.

The CDR3 sequence is CASSETRSGYTF. The CDR3 bases are TGCGCCAGCAGTGAAACGCGCTCGGGCTACACCTTC. The chain combines TRBV10-1 with TRBJ1-2; D remains unclear. Germline assignment: CDR1 WNHNN and CDR2 SYGVQD (reference sequence). V was clipped by 3 bases and J by 8 bases, with 10 bases between them. CDR3 length equals 12 residues.

V gene TRBV4-1 combines with J gene TRBJ1-3; D is unclear. The CDR3 consists of 15 residues. CDR1 MGHRA and CDR2 YSYEKL come from the germline V gene. The V and J ends lost 1 base and 4 bases respectively, with 11 bases between them. For the CDR3, the DNA is TGCGCCAGCAGCCAAGGTCCAACGGCGGGAAACACCATATATTTT. As protein: CASSQGPTAGNTIYF.

V and J are TRBV29-1 and TRBJ2-1, with TRBD2 matching 9 bases. Trimming cost V 6 bases and J 7 bases; bases outside gene matches: 7. This CDR3 is 13 amino acids long. Germline CDR1 is SQVTM and CDR2 is ANQGSEA. Here the CDR3 reads CSVGAGGGNEQFF. The CDR3 coding sequence is TGCAGCGTGGGGGCGGGAGGGGGAAATGAGCAGTTCTTC.

J is TRBJ1-1 and V is TRBV6-1, with a possible D match to TRBD1 (6 bases). Germline CDR1 MNHNS, CDR2 SASEGT. Trimming removed 5 bases from V and 6 bases from J, with 16 bases in between. CDR3 length: 14 residues. The CDR3 protein is CASSPTGLVPEAFF. CDR3 bases: TGTGCCAGCAGTCCAACAGGGTTAGTACCTGAAGCTTTCTTT.

The chain links TRBV5-1 to TRBJ2-7; TRBD1 aligns across 9 bases. J lost 5 bases, V lost 0 bases, and 9 bases had no gene match. Germline lookup yields CDR1 SGHRS and CDR2 YFSETQ. The CDR3 loop spans 16 amino acids. This CDR3 reads CASSLEAGTGYHEQYF. CDR3 bases: TGCGCCAGCAGCTTGGAGGCCGGGACAGGGTATCACGAGCAGTACTTC.

The rearrangement joins TRBV29-1 to TRBJ2-7; D remains unclear. The germline V gene has CDR1 SQVTM and CDR2 ANQGSEA. Deletions cut 6 bases from V and 3 bases from J, with 12 bases between. This CDR3 is built from 12 residues. CDR3 region: CSVGSYFYEQYF. The CDR3 coding sequence is TGCAGCGTGGGCAGTTACTTCTACGAGCAGTACTTC.

The rearrangement uses TRBV7-3 and TRBJ2-5, with TRBD2 identical over 7 bases. The CDR3 length is 16 residues. The V gene's germline CDR1 is SGHTA and CDR2 FQGTGA. V lost 2 bases to trimming and J lost 2 bases; unmatched junction nucleotides: 8. DNA for the CDR3: TGTGCCAGCAGCTTAGGGACTCGGGACTATCAAGAGACCCAGTACTTC. Encoded protein: CASSLGTRDYQETQYF.

The V call is TRBV11-1, the J call TRBJ2-1; 12 positions match TRBD2. Germline-derived CDR1 and CDR2 are SGHAT and FQDESV (reference sequence). V was pared by 3 bases and J by 5 bases, with 8 bases of the junction left unmatched. The CDR3 spans 17 residues. For the CDR3, the DNA is TGTGCCAGCAGCTTCGTACCGGGACTAGCGGGTCACAATGAGCAGTTCTTC. Protein sequence: CASSFVPGLAGHNEQFF.

V gene TRBV4-2 combines with J gene TRBJ2-6; a weak D match, TRBD1 (5 bases). The CDR3 is 15 residues long. Trimming removed 5 bases at V and 1 base at J, with 9 bases between. Germline lookup yields CDR1 LGHNA and CDR2 YNFKEQ. CDR3 loop: CASSISGSGANVLTF. The CDR3 DNA follows: TGTGCCAGCAGCATCTCAGGGTCTGGGGCCAACGTCCTGACTTTC.

The CDR3 is CASGRSGSYEQYF. CDR3 bases: TGTGCTAGTGGACGATCCGGGAGCTACGAGCAGTACTTC. The chain combines TRBV12-5 with TRBJ2-7; possible D gene TRBD2, 6 bases. The CDR3 has 13 residues. Trimming left V 6 bases short and J 3 bases short, with 12 bases between. CDR1 LGHNT and CDR2 FRNRAP come from the germline V gene. The variable domain in full, completed from reference TRBV12-5 and TRBJ2-7, reads DARVTQTPRHKVTEMGQEVTMRCQPILGHNTVFWYRQTMMQGLELLAYFRNRAPLDDSGMPKDRFSAEMPDATLATLKIQPSEPRDSAVYFCASGRSGSYEQYFGPGTRLTVT.

The chain joins TRBV6-1 to TRBJ1-1, with D possibly matching TRBD1 (6 bases). Trimming removed 6 bases from V and 0 bases from J, with 14 bases in between. This CDR3 comprises 15 residues. Per germline, CDR1 MNHNS and CDR2 SASEGT. The CDR3 DNA follows: TGTGCCAGCAGCGCAGGGGTCTCGATGAACACTGAAGCTTTCTTT. This encodes CASSAGVSMNTEAFF.

This chain links TRBV11-2 with TRBJ1-1, with D possibly matching TRBD1 (6 bases). The V end was cut by 1 base, the J end by 2 bases, with 8 bases between. Germline CDR1 and CDR2: SGHAT and FQNNGV. This CDR3 is 14 amino acids long. This CDR3 reads CASSLGGPNTEAFF. The CDR3 coding sequence is TGTGCCAGCAGCTTAGGGGGGCCCAACACTGAAGCTTTCTTT. The full variable domain, its missing parts supplied by reference TRBV11-2 and TRBJ1-1, is EAGVAQSPRYKIIEKRQSVAFWCNPISGHATLYWYQQILGQGPKLLIQFQNNGVVDDSQLPKDRFSAERLKGVDSTLKIQPAKLEDSAVYLCASSLGGPNTEAFFGQGTRLTVV.

The gene calls are TRBV2 and TRBJ1-5; D might be TRBD1 (6 bases). V gave up 6 bases and J gave up 7 bases, with 16 bases separating them. Germline V gives CDR1 SNHLY, CDR2 FYNNEI. This CDR3 has 14 amino acids. CDR3 sequence (DNA): TGTGCCAGCAGGGATGAGGTGGGGGCCCAGCCCCAGCATTTT. Its protein product is CASRDEVGAQPQHF.